One and the same sample provided the 25 T cell receptor beta chains below, sequenced in a study of cytomegalovirus exposure and HLA in healthy donors. PCR primers comprised 60 Vbeta and 13 Jbeta primers. The protocol was immunoSEQ multiplex PCR, while the TCRdb copy is restricted to in-frame clones and leaves out a portion. This table holds some 160,000 clones, 75% to 90% found once. Sample: PBMCs. Every receptor here comes from a woman under 30 in good health and CMV-seronegative.

The V call is TRBV18, the J call TRBJ1-3; possibly TRBD1 for D (5 bases). V was pared by 2 bases and J by 0 bases, with 11 bases between. Germline lookup yields CDR1 KGHSH and CDR2 LQKENI. CDR3 size: 16 residues. The CDR3 is CASSPSQGRSGNTIYF. DNA for the CDR3: TGTGCCAGCTCACCAAGCCAGGGCCGCTCTGGAAACACCATATATTTT.

The chain recombines TRBV4-2 with TRBJ2-7; 9 bases fit TRBD2. The CDR3 has 17 amino acids. CDR1 is LGHNA, CDR2 YNFKEQ, per germline. J gave up 0 bases and V 0 bases, and 6 bases lay outside the gene matches. In DNA, the CDR3 is TGTGCCAGCAGCCAAGACGTCGGGACTAGCCGCTCCTACGAGCAGTACTTC. This codes for CASSQDVGTSRSYEQYF.

The chain is built from TRBV19 and TRBJ2-1; 7 nucleotides agree with TRBD2. The CDR3 contains 14 residues. CDR1 LNHDA and CDR2 SQIVND come from the germline V gene (reference sequence). Unmatched junction bases numbered 7, after V lost 7 bases and J lost 4 bases. CDR3 in amino acids: CASNGGGVYNEQFF. The CDR3 bases are TGTGCCAGTAATGGTGGGGGGGTTTACAATGAGCAGTTCTTC.

The rearrangement joins TRBV5-5 to TRBJ2-7; D perhaps matches TRBD2 (6 bases). The germline gives CDR1 SGHKS, CDR2 YYEKEE (reference sequence). Trimming pared 4 bases from V and 7 bases from J, leaving 24 bases between. The CDR3 runs 16 residues. CDR3 nucleotide sequence: TGTGCCAGCAGCCATCTGAGGAATGGGGGACTTGGGGAGCAGTACTTC. Protein: CASSHLRNGGLGEQYF.

To note about this clone: The junction does not match germline at one end; this may be a read error. The rearrangement links TRBV7-9 to TRBJ1-1; D ambiguous. Germline CDR1 and CDR2: SEHNR and FQNEAQ (reference sequence). This CDR3 contains 11 residues. The CDR3 is CSSSLGQAAFF. In nucleotides, the CDR3 is TGTTCCAGCAGCTTAGGGCAGGCAGCTTTCTTT.

The chain joins TRBV18 to TRBJ1-2; unclear D gene. The CDR3 consists of 12 residues. Trimming left V 5 bases short and J 5 bases short, with 9 bases between. Looked up from germline, CDR1 is KGHSH and CDR2 is LQKENI. Here the CDR3 DNA reads TGTGCCAGCTCAGGGAGGAGTTATGGCTACACCTTC. Translation gives CASSGRSYGYTF.

This clone was seen a single time. The V and J genes are TRBV30 and TRBJ1-1; no reliable D call. Germline loops: CDR1 GTSNPN, CDR2 SVGIG (reference sequence). V was cut by 3 bases and J by 0 bases, with 23 bases left in between. The CDR3 is 18 residues long. In nucleotides, the CDR3 is TGTGCCTGGAGCCCTCCCTGGGGAGCGGGTCAATTGAACACTGAAGCTTTCTTT. It specifies CAWSPPWGAGQLNTEAFF.

CDR3 protein: CASSDFRLGGMNTEAFF. The CDR3, as DNA: TGTGCCAGCAGTGACTTTCGACTTGGGGGGATGAACACTGAAGCTTTCTTT. The chain recombines TRBV6-1 with TRBJ1-1; a weak D match, TRBD1 (5 bases). Germline V gene lookup returns CDR1 MNHNS and CDR2 SASEGT. V was clipped by 3 bases and J by 0 bases, with 17 bases between them. The CDR3 totals 17 residues.

The V gene is TRBV5-1, the J gene TRBJ1-1; a possible D gene is TRBD1 (6 bases). CDR1 SGHRS and CDR2 YFSETQ come from the germline V gene. CDR3 length: 13 amino acids. Trimming took 2 bases from V and 6 from J, leaving 11 bases between them. The CDR3 loop reads CASSFDRRSEAFF. The CDR3 bases are TGCGCCAGCAGCTTTGACAGGAGATCTGAAGCTTTCTTT.

The V and J genes are TRBV27 and TRBJ1-1, with D unclear. Germline CDR1 is MNHEY and CDR2 is SMNVEV (reference sequence). V was trimmed by 5 bases and J by 2 bases, leaving 12 bases between them. This CDR3 is built from 14 residues. CDR3 region: CASSPLVRNTEAFF. DNA for the CDR3: TGTGCCAGCAGTCCCTTGGTGAGAAACACTGAAGCTTTCTTT.

J is TRBJ1-5 and V is TRBV5-6, with D perhaps TRBD1 (5 bases). Germline V gene lookup returns CDR1 SGHDT and CDR2 YYEEEE. The CDR3 is made up of 13 amino acids. The V gene lost 8 bases and the J gene lost 0 bases, with 9 bases spanning the gap. DNA for the CDR3: TGTGCCAGTGGACATTCTAGCAATCAGCCCCAGCATTTT. Translating it yields CASGHSSNQPQHF.

This chain uses TRBV10-3 with TRBJ2-2, with a tentative D call TRBD2 (6 bases). Between the trimmed V and J ends, which lost 3 bases and 6 bases, there was a span of 14 bases. The CDR3 covers 15 residues. Germline V gene sequence: CDR1 ENHRY, CDR2 SYGVKD. The CDR3 is CAISDGSGGAGELFF. CDR3 sequence (DNA): TGTGCCATCAGTGATGGGTCAGGCGGGGCCGGGGAGCTGTTTTTT.

The chain uses TRBV7-8 and TRBJ2-2; possibly TRBD2 for D (5 bases). Germline CDR1 and CDR2: SGHVS and FQNEAQ. Trimming left V 6 bases short and J 0 bases short, with 20 bases between. CDR3 length: 18 amino acids. The CDR3 loop is CASSLPLEGLPNTGELFF. The CDR3 region has the DNA TGTGCCAGCAGTCTACCGTTAGAGGGTCTACCGAACACCGGGGAGCTGTTTTTT.

The chain joins TRBV5-1 to TRBJ1-2; D call uncertain. CDR1 and CDR2 from the germline V gene are SGHRS and YFSETQ. The CDR3 is made up of 13 amino acids. V lost 1 base, J lost 8 bases, and 12 bases lay in between. Written as DNA, the CDR3 is TGCGCCAGCAGCTTGAGCGGGATCAAGGGCTACACCTTC. Its protein product is CASSLSGIKGYTF.

This chain connects TRBV2 to TRBJ2-1; TRBD2 matches 8 bases. Germline lookup yields CDR1 SNHLY and CDR2 FYNNEI. V dropped 4 bases and J dropped 8; count of bases not matched to a gene: 4. The CDR3 spans 13 residues. CDR3 sequence (DNA): TGTGCCAGCAGTGGGAATAGCGGGGATGAGCAGTTCTTC. Translation gives CASSGNSGDEQFF.

This clone appeared a few times. This sequence joins TRBV7-9 and TRBJ2-7; a possible D gene is TRBD2 (5 bases). Germline lookup yields CDR1 SEHNR and CDR2 FQNEAQ (reference sequence). The V end was cut by 1 base, the J end by 6 bases, with 13 bases between. CDR3 length equals 14 residues. CDR3 DNA sequence: TGTGCCAGCAGCTTAGGAGGGTTAGGAGCCGAGCAGTACTTC. Protein product: CASSLGGLGAEQYF. Full variable domain (outside the CDR3, taken from reference TRBV7-9 and TRBJ2-7): DTGVSQNPRHKITKRGQNVTFRCDPISEHNRLYWYRQTLGQGPEFLTYFQNEAQLEKSRLLSDRFSAERPKGSFSTLEIQRTEQGDSAMYLCASSLGGLGAEQYFGPGTRLTVT.

This sequence joins TRBV6-4 and TRBJ2-5; 7 positions agree with TRBD1. This CDR3 contains 13 residues. Germline values: CDR1 MRHNA, CDR2 SNTAGT. With V trimmed by 5 bases and J by 2 bases, 2 bases remained unmatched. In DNA, the CDR3 is TGTGCCAGCAGTACAGGGGTGCAAGAGACCCAGTACTTC. Residues: CASSTGVQETQYF.

The chain joins TRBV19 to TRBJ2-1; TRBD2 agrees at 7 bases. Germline CDR1 is LNHDA and CDR2 is SQIVND (reference sequence). J gave up 1 base and V 3 bases, and 0 bases lay outside the gene matches. The CDR3 spans 14 residues. The CDR3: CASSMGGSYNEQFF. The CDR3 bases are TGTGCCAGTAGTATGGGGGGGTCCTACAATGAGCAGTTCTTC.

This clone showed up just once. Its ends do not fully match the called genes, so a read error is possible. The chain combines TRBV2 with TRBJ2-4; 9 nucleotides line up with TRBD1. The CDR3 covers 13 residues. Germline values: CDR1 SNHLY, CDR2 FYNNEI. The CDR3 region has the DNA TGTGCCAGCAGTTGGACAGGGGAAAACAGTCAGTACTTC. Amino acids: CASSWTGENSQYF.

The chain links TRBV28 to TRBJ1-1; D is uncertain. The CDR3 has 11 amino acids. Germline V gene lookup returns CDR1 MDHEN and CDR2 SYDVKM. Trimming removed 5 bases from V and 10 bases from J, with 11 bases in between. The CDR3 region has the DNA TGTGCCAGCAGTGCTATGCGGGGAGCTTTCTTT. It translates to CASSAMRGAFF.

CDR3 coding DNA: TGTGCCAGCAGCCAACTAGCGGGGGGGCTGGATACGCAGTATTTT. Translated, it gives CASSQLAGGLDTQYF. The gene calls are TRBV6-1 and TRBJ2-3, with TRBD2 matching 13 bases. The CDR3 runs to 15 residues. With 6 bases clipped from V and 6 bases from J, the junction kept 6 bases outside the gene matches. Germline assignment: CDR1 MNHNS and CDR2 SASEGT.

This clone was seen only once. This chain links TRBV11-2 with TRBJ2-5, with 8 bases that match TRBD2. The CDR3 has 15 amino acids. V shed 1 base, J shed 5 bases, and the junction held 6 bases outside the gene matches. Germline V gene lookup returns CDR1 SGHAT and CDR2 FQNNGV. CDR3 nucleotide sequence: TGTGCCAGCAGCTTAGTTACGGGGGGGCGGGAGACCCAGTACTTC. This gives the protein CASSLVTGGRETQYF.

J is TRBJ1-2 and V is TRBV6-6, with a possible D match to TRBD1 (5 bases). V was clipped by 2 bases and J by 3 bases, with 7 bases between them. Germline V lookup: CDR1 MNHNY, CDR2 SVGAGI (reference sequence). The CDR3 consists of 13 residues. For the CDR3, the DNA is TGTGCCAGCAGTTACGGGACTGACTATGGCTACACCTTC. Protein product: CASSYGTDYGYTF.

The gene calls are TRBV5-1 and TRBJ1-4, with a tentative D call TRBD1 (5 bases). Germline V lookup: CDR1 SGHRS, CDR2 YFSETQ. This CDR3 comprises 15 residues. Trimming pared 0 bases from V and 7 bases from J, leaving 13 bases between. The CDR3 DNA is TGCGCCAGCAGCTTGGAAGGGGCAGGGCGTGAAAAACTGTTTTTT. Encoded protein: CASSLEGAGREKLFF.

The J gene is TRBJ2-5, the V gene TRBV7-9, with TRBD1 matching over 10 bases. Germline V gives CDR1 SEHNR, CDR2 FQNEAQ (reference sequence). J lost 5 bases, V lost 8 bases, and 5 bases had no gene match. This CDR3 has 13 residues. CDR3 protein: CASGGQGGETQYF. CDR3 sequence (DNA): TGTGCCAGCGGAGGACAGGGGGGGGAGACCCAGTACTTC.